Listed below are T cell receptor beta chains from one sample, sequenced in a study of blood T cell repertoires in COVID-19. The protocol was immunoSEQ multiplex PCR, while the TCRdb copy is restricted to in-frame clones and leaves out a portion. The repertoire holds about 230,000 clones, with about 84% as singletons. Sequencing used peripheral blood. These receptors all come from an elderly woman with acute or convalescent COVID-19. Both conserved end residues are part of each CDR3. The D gene is left open where the match is weak. Clone size is stated in some rows and not others, as once, few, many or a class when expanded.

.	TRBV10-3	TRBD1	TRBJ1-3	TGTGCCATCAGGGGGGACAGGGAGGCCGACACCATATATTTT	CAIRGDREADTIYF
.	TRBV29-1	.	TRBJ1-2	TGCAGCGTTGAAGAGGCAGGTCGCCCCTATGGCTACACCTTC	CSVEEAGRPYGYTF
.	TRBV5-4	.	TRBJ1-1	TGTGCCAGCAGCTTGGATTGGCAGTCGAACACTGAAGCTTTCTTT	CASSLDWQSNTEAFF
.	TRBV18	.	TRBJ1-5	TGTGCCAGCTCCAAGAACGCGAACAATCAGCCCCAGCATTTT	CASSKNANNQPQHF
.	TRBV29-1	TRBD1	TRBJ1-2	TGCAGCGCCACAGGGGAAGGCTACACCTTC	CSATGEGYTF
.	TRBV6-4	.	TRBJ1-5	TGTGCCAGCAGGCAGGAAACCAATAATCAGCCCCAGCATTTT	CASRQETNNQPQHF
once	TRBV6-6	TRBD1	TRBJ2-4	TGTGCCAGCAGTCCTCTGGTGGGGACAGGGGGCTCCAAAAACATTCAGTACTTC	CASSPLVGTGGSKNIQYF
few	TRBV7-2	TRBD2	TRBJ2-1	TGTGCCAGCATATGGGGGACTAGCGGCTACAATGAGCAGTTCTTC	CASIWGTSGYNEQFF
.	TRBV29-1	.	TRBJ2-7	TGCAGCGTTGAGGACTTGGGGTACGAGCAGTACTTC	CSVEDLGYEQYF
.	TRBV5-1	.	TRBJ2-1	TGCGCCAGCAGCTCCGACCTCGGGGGATACAATGAGCAGTTCTTC	CASSSDLGGYNEQFF
.	TRBV27	.	TRBJ2-5	TGTGCCAGCATTACGGACCGGGACAAAGGGGAGACCCAGTACTTC	CASITDRDKGETQYF
.	TRBV4-2	TRBD2	TRBJ2-3	TGTGCCAGCAGCCAAGAGGTCGGCGGCGGGGGGCGACTTTTAAGCACAGATACGCAGTATTTT	CASSQEVGGGGRLLSTDTQYF
.	TRBV18	.	TRBJ2-1	TGTGCCAGCTCACCACCGACACGGGGCAATGAGCAGTTCTTC	CASSPPTRGNEQFF
.	TRBV7-8	.	TRBJ1-2	TGTGCCAGCAGCTTAGCGGGAGATTCCTATGGCTACACCTTC	CASSLAGDSYGYTF
.	TRBV30	.	TRBJ1-1	TGTGCCTGGAAGGAGGGTAGGAACACTGAAGCTTTCTTT	CAWKEGRNTEAFF
.	TRBV19	TRBD1	TRBJ2-7	TGTGCCAGTACCCCGGGGACAGGGGCACTCTCCTACGAGCAGTACTTC	CASTPGTGALSYEQYF
.	TRBV12-3/TRBV12-4	.	TRBJ1-4	TGTGCCGTACACCCGGGGGGGGAAAAACTGTTTTTT	CAVHPGGEKLFF
.	TRBV2	.	TRBJ1-1	TGTGCCAGCAGTGCTACAGGAAACACTGAAGCTTTCTTT	CASSATGNTEAFF
.	TRBV5-1	TRBD2	TRBJ2-1	TGCGCCAGCAGCTTGCGTCGGACTAGCGGATACAATGAGCAGTTCTTC	CASSLRRTSGYNEQFF
.	TRBV6-5	TRBD1	TRBJ1-2	TGTGCCAGCAGCGCGGACAGGGGCGGATACGGCTACACCTTC	CASSADRGGYGYTF
.	TRBV6-2/TRBV6-3	TRBD2	TRBJ2-5	TGTGCCAGCAGTTCCGCCCCGGGACTAGCGGGAACCCTCGGCGTGGGAGAGACCCAGTACTTC	CASSSAPGLAGTLGVGETQYF
few	TRBV7-2	TRBD2	TRBJ2-3	TGTGCCAGCAGCTTAGTTAGCGGGGGGGCCTCGGGAGATACGCAGTATTTT	CASSLVSGGASGDTQYF
.	TRBV9	.	TRBJ1-4	TGTGCCAGCAGCCGGGAGGGAGAAAAACTGTTTTTT	CASSREGEKLFF
.	TRBV2	TRBD1	TRBJ2-2	TGTGCCAGCAGTGCGAGGACAGGGAACACCGGGGAGCTGTTTTTT	CASSARTGNTGELFF
.	TRBV21-1	.	TRBJ1-5	TGTGCCAGCAGCCTTCCGGGACAGGATAGCAATCAGCCCCAGCATTTT	CASSLPGQDSNQPQHF
.	TRBV3-1/TRBV3-2	TRBD1	TRBJ1-4	TGTGCCAGCAGCCAGAGGACAGGGGGGAATGAAAAACTGTTTTTT	CASSQRTGGNEKLFF
.	TRBV29-1	.	TRBJ2-7	TGCAGCGCGGGAGACACGTCTCGTCACGAGCAGTACTTC	CSAGDTSRHEQYF
.	TRBV2	.	TRBJ2-2	TGTGCCAGCAGCCCGTCGTATAACACCGGGGAGCTGTTTTTT	CASSPSYNTGELFF
.	TRBV9	TRBD2	TRBJ2-7	TGTGCCAGCAGCGAGGGACTAGCGAGCTACGAGCAGTACTTC	CASSEGLASYEQYF
.	TRBV5-5	TRBD1	TRBJ1-1	TGTGCCAGCAGCCCGGGACAGGTCCGGAACACTGAAGCTTTCTTT	CASSPGQVRNTEAFF
.	TRBV6-5	TRBD1	TRBJ1-6	TGTGCCAGCAGTTTGGAGGGGACAGGGACTTCACCCCTCCACTTT	CASSLEGTGTSPLHF
once	TRBV28	TRBD1	TRBJ2-1	TGTGCCACTAGAACTTCGGGACAGGGCTTCTGGTCCTACAATGAGCAGTTCTTC	CATRTSGQGFWSYNEQFF
few	TRBV9	.	TRBJ2-7	TGTGCCAGCAGCGTAGGAGTTAGCTACGAGCAGTACTTC	CASSVGVSYEQYF
.	TRBV21-1	.	TRBJ2-6	TGTGCCAGCAACACCAACAGGGTGAGGTTGGGGACTGGGGCCAACGTCCTGACTTTC	CASNTNRVRLGTGANVLTF
once	TRBV6-5	.	TRBJ2-7	TGTGCCAGCAGTACGCAGTATCTTTACGAGCAGTACTTC	CASSTQYLYEQYF
.	TRBV5-4	TRBD1	TRBJ2-4	TGTGCCAGCAGTAGTAAGACAGGGTGGGAAAACATTCAGTACTTC	CASSSKTGWENIQYF
.	TRBV5-6	TRBD1	TRBJ1-2	TGTGCCAGCAGCCCACTTCCCCGGGACAGGGAAGCTGGCTACACCTTC	CASSPLPRDREAGYTF
few	TRBV9	TRBD1	TRBJ1-2	TGTGCCAGCAGCGTAGATGGGACAGGGGCCTATGGCTACACCTTC	CASSVDGTGAYGYTF
.	TRBV2	TRBD2	TRBJ2-1	TGTGCCAGCAGTTGGACTAGCGGGAGTAGTAATGAGCAGTTCTTC	CASSWTSGSSNEQFF
few	TRBV7-8	.	TRBJ1-5	TGTGCCAGCAGCTCTCGACTTCTACAGCCCCAGCATTTT	CASSSRLLQPQHF
.	TRBV2	TRBD2	TRBJ2-3	TGTGCCAGCAGTGTAGGACTAGCGGGCACCACAGATACGCAGTATTTT	CASSVGLAGTTDTQYF
.	TRBV28	TRBD1	TRBJ2-5	TGTGCCAGCAGTTTTGGGACAGGTCACGGGGAGACCCAGTACTTC	CASSFGTGHGETQYF
few	TRBV7-2	.	TRBJ1-6	TGTGCCAGCAGCTTAACAGCACAGCCCAATTCACCCCTCCACTTT	CASSLTAQPNSPLHF
.	TRBV5-4	.	TRBJ2-3	TGTGCCAGCAGCTCAACTGGCACAGATACGCAGTATTTT	CASSSTGTDTQYF
few	TRBV2	.	TRBJ1-5	TGTGCCAGCAGTGTTATCAATCAGCCCCAGCATTTT	CASSVINQPQHF
.	TRBV12-3/TRBV12-4	.	TRBJ1-2	TGTGCCAGCATTCACAGTACTCTCTATGGCTACACCTTC	CASIHSTLYGYTF
.	TRBV5-6	TRBD1	TRBJ1-3	TGTGCCAGCAGCTTTGGGACAGTCTCTGGAAACACCATATATTTT	CASSFGTVSGNTIYF
.	TRBV19	TRBD2	TRBJ2-1	TGTGCCAGTAGTATTGGGGGGGTTTGGAGCGGGAGGGCCTCTGAGCAGTTCTTC	CASSIGGVWSGRASEQFF
once	TRBV9	TRBD2	TRBJ2-1	TGTGCCAGCAGCGGTAGCGGGGGGGCTGGAAAGGAGCAGTTCTTC	CASSGSGGAGKEQFF
.	TRBV2	TRBD1	TRBJ1-2	TGTGCCAGCGCGAGACAGGGGGCGAATAACTATGGCTACACCTTC	CASARQGANNYGYTF